These T cell receptor beta chains were read from a single sample in a study of blood T cell repertoires in COVID-19. Sequenced by immunoSEQ multiplex PCR; TCRdb stores in-frame clones only, minus some. In the table there are 45,000 to 50,000 clones, around 80% of which are singletons. Sequences were obtained from peripheral blood. The source is a man older than 75 in a cohort sampled during active COVID-19. CDR3s include the opening cysteine and the closing phenylalanine or tryptophan. The D gene is left open where the match is weak. Not every row has a clone size; where given, it reads once, few, many or a size class.

>TRBJ1-1|-|TRBV5-1|-
CASSMGQDGSEAFF
TGCGCCAGCAGCATGGGGCAGGATGGCTCTGAAGCTTTCTTT
>TRBJ1-5|-|TRBV19|medium-sized
CASSMGQGESQPQHF
TGTGCCAGTAGTATGGGGCAGGGTGAGAGTCAGCCCCAGCATTTT
>TRBJ2-7|-|TRBV7-2|-
CASSFASGAGEQYF
TGTGCCAGCAGCTTCGCTAGTGGGGCTGGGGAGCAGTACTTC
>TRBJ1-2|-|TRBV7-9|-
CASSRGINYGYTF
TGTGCCAGCAGCCGAGGGATTAACTATGGCTACACCTTC
>TRBJ1-1|-|TRBV30|few
CAWGLQGIRAEAFF
TGTGCCTGGGGCTTACAGGGCATCCGGGCTGAAGCTTTCTTT
>TRBJ1-4|TRBD1|TRBV5-1|-
CASSAGQGARGYNEKLFF
TGCGCCAGCAGCGCTGGACAGGGGGCGCGAGGTTATAATGAAAAACTGTTTTTT
>TRBJ2-7|-|TRBV5-1|-
CASSLMAGVPEQYF
TGCGCCAGCAGCTTGATGGCAGGGGTCCCTGAGCAGTACTTC
>TRBJ1-1|-|TRBV15|once
CATSRDSRGTEAFF
TGTGCCACCAGCAGAGATTCGCGGGGTACTGAAGCTTTCTTT
>TRBJ2-1|-|TRBV5-6|-
CASSPYDRYNEQFF
TGTGCCAGCAGCCCTTACGACAGATACAATGAGCAGTTCTTC
>TRBJ1-2|-|TRBV4-3|-
CASSQDHGVSYGYTF
TGCGCCAGCAGCCAAGATCACGGAGTCTCCTATGGCTACACCTTC
>TRBJ2-2|TRBD1|TRBV5-4|-
CASSLQGVRAGELFF
TGTGCCAGCAGCTTACAGGGGGTCAGGGCCGGGGAGCTGTTTTTT
>TRBJ2-3|TRBD2|TRBV2|-
CATGLGIGTDTQYF
TGTGCCACGGGACTAGGAATAGGCACAGATACGCAGTATTTT